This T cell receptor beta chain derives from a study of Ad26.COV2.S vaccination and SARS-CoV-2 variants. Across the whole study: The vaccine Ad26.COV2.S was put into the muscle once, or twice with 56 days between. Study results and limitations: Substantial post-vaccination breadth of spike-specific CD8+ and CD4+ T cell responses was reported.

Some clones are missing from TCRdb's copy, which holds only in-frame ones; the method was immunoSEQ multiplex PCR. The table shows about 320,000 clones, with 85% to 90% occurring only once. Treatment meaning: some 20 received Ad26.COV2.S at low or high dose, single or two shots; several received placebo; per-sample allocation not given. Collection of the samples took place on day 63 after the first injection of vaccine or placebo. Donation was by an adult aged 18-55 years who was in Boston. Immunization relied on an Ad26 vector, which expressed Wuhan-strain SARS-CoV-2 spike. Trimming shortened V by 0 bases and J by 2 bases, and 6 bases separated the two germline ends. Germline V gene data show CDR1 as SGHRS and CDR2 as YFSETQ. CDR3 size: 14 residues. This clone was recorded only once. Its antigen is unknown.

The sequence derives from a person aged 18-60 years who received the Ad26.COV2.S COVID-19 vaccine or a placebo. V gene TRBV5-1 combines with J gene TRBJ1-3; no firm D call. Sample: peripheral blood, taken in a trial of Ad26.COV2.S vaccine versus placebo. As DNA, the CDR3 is TGCGCCAGCAGCTTGGCGTCGGCTGGAAACACCATATATTTT. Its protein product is CASSLASAGNTIYF. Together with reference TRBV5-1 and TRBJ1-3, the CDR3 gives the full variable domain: KAGVTQTPRYLIKTRGQQVTLSCSPISGHRSVSWYQQTPGQGLQFLFEYFSETQRNKGNFPGRFSGRQFSNSRSEMNVSTLELGDSALYLCASSLASAGNTIYFGEGSWLTVV.